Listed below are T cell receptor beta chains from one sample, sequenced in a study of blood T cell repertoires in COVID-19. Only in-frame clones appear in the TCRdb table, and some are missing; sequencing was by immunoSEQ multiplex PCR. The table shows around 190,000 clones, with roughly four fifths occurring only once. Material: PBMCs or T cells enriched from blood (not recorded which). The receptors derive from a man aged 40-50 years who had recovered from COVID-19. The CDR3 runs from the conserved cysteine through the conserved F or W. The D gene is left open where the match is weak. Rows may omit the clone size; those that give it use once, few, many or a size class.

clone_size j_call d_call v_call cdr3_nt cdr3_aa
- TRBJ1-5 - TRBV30 TGTGCCTGGAGTTGGGCAGGGGCAGCTCAGCCCCAGCATTTT CAWSWAGAAQPQHF
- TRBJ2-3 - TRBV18 TGTGCCAGCTCACCGGGGGACTTTTCCACAGATACGCAGTATTTT CASSPGDFSTDTQYF
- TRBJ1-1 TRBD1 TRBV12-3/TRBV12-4 TGTGCCAGCAGTCCGCCCAGGGGGAGAGCTTTCTTT CASSPPRGRAFF
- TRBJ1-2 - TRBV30 TGTGCCTGGAGTATGGGCGCAAACTATGGCTACACCTTC CAWSMGANYGYTF
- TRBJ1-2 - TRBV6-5 TGTGCCAGCAGTAATCGACAGAACTATGGCTACACCTTC CASSNRQNYGYTF
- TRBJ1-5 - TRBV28 TGTGCCAGCAGTCCCTGGGGAGGTGGGGGCAATCAGCCCCAGCATTTT CASSPWGGGGNQPQHF
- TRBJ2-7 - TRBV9 TGTGCCAGCAGCGTAGGAGCAGGCGACGAGCAGTACTTC CASSVGAGDEQYF
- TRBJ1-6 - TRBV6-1 TGTGCCAGCAGTGAAGCGCGTCTGAGGCAGAATTCACCCCTCCACTTT CASSEARLRQNSPLHF
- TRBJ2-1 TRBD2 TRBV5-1 TGCGCCAGCAGCTTGGATAGCGGGAGCTACAATGAGCAGTTCTTC CASSLDSGSYNEQFF
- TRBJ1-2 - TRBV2 TGTGCCAGCAGTGAGTTTCCCAGGGAAGGGTATGGCTACACCTTC CASSEFPREGYGYTF
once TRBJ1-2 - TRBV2 TGTGCCAGCAGTGAAGTCTATGGGGCAGAAGCTAACTATGGCTACACCTTC CASSEVYGAEANYGYTF
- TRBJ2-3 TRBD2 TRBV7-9 TGTGCCAGCAGCTTAGTTACTAGCGGGGAGTCTAGCACAGATACGCAGTATTTT CASSLVTSGESSTDTQYF
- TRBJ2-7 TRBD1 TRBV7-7 TGTGCCAGCAGCTCGGGACAGGGAAACGAGCAGTACTTC CASSSGQGNEQYF
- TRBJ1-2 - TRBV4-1 TGCGCCAGCAGCCAAGACCCGGATAGGGGACAAAAAGCTAACTATGGCTACACCTTC CASSQDPDRGQKANYGYTF
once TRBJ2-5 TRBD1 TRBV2 TGTGCCAGCATACGGGGCAGGGGGTTTCAAGAGACCCAGTACTTC CASIRGRGFQETQYF
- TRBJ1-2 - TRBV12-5 TGTGCTAGTGGTTTGGGACAGGCTGCGTATGGCTACACCTTC CASGLGQAAYGYTF
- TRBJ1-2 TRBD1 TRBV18 TGTGCCAGCTCACCACGGACAGGGGTAGGGCCCTATGGCTACACCTTC CASSPRTGVGPYGYTF
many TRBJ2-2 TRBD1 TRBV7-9 TGTGCCAGCAGCTTACAGGGGGCAGGGTTACACACCGGGGAGCTGTTTTTT CASSLQGAGLHTGELFF
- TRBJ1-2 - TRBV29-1 TGCAGCGCCCTCCAACTTTATGGCTACACCTTC CSALQLYGYTF
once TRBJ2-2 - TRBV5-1 TGCGCCAGCAGATCAGGGCCTCTATCGGCCGGGGAGCTGTTTTTT CASRSGPLSAGELFF
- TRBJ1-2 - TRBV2 TGTGCCAGCAGTGAAACGGGAAAGACTAACTATGGCTACACCTTC CASSETGKTNYGYTF
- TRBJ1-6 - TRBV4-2 TGTGCCAGCAGCCAAGATGGCGGCAGAAATTCACCCCTCCACTTT CASSQDGGRNSPLHF
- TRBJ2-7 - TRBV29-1 TGCAGCGTTGAGTCATTGTCGAGGGGGACGTACGAGCAGTACTTC CSVESLSRGTYEQYF
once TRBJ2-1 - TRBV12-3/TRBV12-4 TGTGCCAGCAGTTTTACTAGTTTTGAGCAGTTCTTC CASSFTSFEQFF
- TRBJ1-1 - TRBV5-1 TGCGCCAGCAGCTTGCTAGGGGTTAGTTTCAACACTGAAGCTTTCTTT CASSLLGVSFNTEAFF
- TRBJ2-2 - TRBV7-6 TGTGCCAGCAGCTTAGGAGGGCCAAACACCGGGGAGCTGTTTTTT CASSLGGPNTGELFF
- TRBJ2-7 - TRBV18 TGTGCCAGCTCACCGGAAACAGGGATCCACTACGAGCAGTACTTC CASSPETGIHYEQYF
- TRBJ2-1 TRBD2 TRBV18 TGTGCCAGCTCACCACCGGGACTAGCGGGGGGCAGTGAGCAGTTCTTC CASSPPGLAGGSEQFF
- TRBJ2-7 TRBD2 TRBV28 TGTGCCAGCAGCTCCCCCCCCCTGGCGGGGGGGTCTGGGCAGTACTTC CASSSPPLAGGSGQYF
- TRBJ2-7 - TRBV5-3 TGTGCCAGAAGCTTGGGGCGGAGACTCTCCTACGAGCAGTACTTC CARSLGRRLSYEQYF
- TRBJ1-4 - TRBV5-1 TGCGCCAGCAGTGCAACAGGTGACCCGAATGAAAAACTGTTTTTT CASSATGDPNEKLFF
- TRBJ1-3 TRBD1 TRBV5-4 TGTGCCAGCACAAGCGCAGGGGGCCTCTCTGGAAACACCATATATTTT CASTSAGGLSGNTIYF
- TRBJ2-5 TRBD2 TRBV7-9 TGTGCCAGCAGCAGACTAGCGGGCCAAGAGACCCAGTACTTC CASSRLAGQETQYF
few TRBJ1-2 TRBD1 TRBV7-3 TGTGCCAGCGCCCGGGACAGGGACAACGGCTACACCTTC CASARDRDNGYTF
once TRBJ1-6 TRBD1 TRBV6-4 TGTGCCAGCAGTATCGGGACAGGGGGTCCCCTCCACTTT CASSIGTGGPLHF
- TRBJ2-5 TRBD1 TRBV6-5 TGTGCCAGCACGACAGGGCCGGTGATAGAGACCCAGTACTTC CASTTGPVIETQYF
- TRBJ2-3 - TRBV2 TGTGCCAGCAGTGTTCGTCGCGGTAGCACAGATACGCAGTATTTT CASSVRRGSTDTQYF
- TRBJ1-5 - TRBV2 TGTGCCAGCAGTGACAGGGGTCGCAATCAGCCCCAGCATTTT CASSDRGRNQPQHF
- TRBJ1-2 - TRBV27 TGTGCCAGCAAAGGACAGTCTAACTATGGCTACACCTTC CASKGQSNYGYTF
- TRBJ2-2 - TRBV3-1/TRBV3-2 TGTGCCAGCAGCCAAGGAAACAGGAGGAACACCGGGGAGCTGTTTTTT CASSQGNRRNTGELFF
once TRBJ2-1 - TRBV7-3 TGTGCCAGCAGCTTAGCAGGGATGGAGCTAGGTGAGCAGTTCTTC CASSLAGMELGEQFF
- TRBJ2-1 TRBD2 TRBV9 TGTGCCAGCAGCGGAACCAATAGCGGGAGGTCCTACAATGAGCAGTTCTTC CASSGTNSGRSYNEQFF
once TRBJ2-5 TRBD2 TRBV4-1 TGCGCCAGCAGACCCAGCGGGAGGGCGCAAGAGACCCAGTACTTC CASRPSGRAQETQYF
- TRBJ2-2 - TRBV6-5 TGTGCCAGCAGTCTCAGGGGCACCGGGGAGCTGTTTTTT CASSLRGTGELFF
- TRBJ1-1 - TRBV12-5 TGTGCTAGTCGCGCCCCGGCGGAGGGGGCTTTCTTT CASRAPAEGAFF
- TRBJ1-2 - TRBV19 TGTGCCAGTACCAGGACTTTCGTGGGCCCCTATGGCTACACCTTC CASTRTFVGPYGYTF
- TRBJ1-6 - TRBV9 TGTGCCAGCAGCGTAGAAGCGGCGAGCTCCTATAATTCACCCCTCCACTTT CASSVEAASSYNSPLHF
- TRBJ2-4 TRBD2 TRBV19 TGTGCCAGTAGTACTGGGACTAGCGGTCTAGCCAAAAACATTCAGTACTTC CASSTGTSGLAKNIQYF
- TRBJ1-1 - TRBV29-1 TGCAGCCTGGAGGACGGAAATGAAGCTTTCTTT CSLEDGNEAFF
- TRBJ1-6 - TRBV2 TGTGCCAGCGCGGGGGGCCCACCCCTCCACTTT CASAGGPPLHF
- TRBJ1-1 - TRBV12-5 TGTGCTAGTGGTTTGGGCCACTCGGCGGGAATGAACACTGAAGCTTTCTTT CASGLGHSAGMNTEAFF
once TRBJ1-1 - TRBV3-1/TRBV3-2 TGTGCCAGCAGCCAAGTCTCAGAGAACACTGAAGCTTTCTTT CASSQVSENTEAFF
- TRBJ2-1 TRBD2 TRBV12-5 TGTGCTAGTGGTTTAGACGGGGGGACCTACAATGAGCAGTTCTTC CASGLDGGTYNEQFF
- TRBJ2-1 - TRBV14 TGTGCCAGCAGCCAAGATCCCGGGGGTTCCTACAATGAGCAGTTCTTC CASSQDPGGSYNEQFF
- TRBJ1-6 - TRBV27 TGTGCCAGCAGTTTTTCGGTCCTCTGGGCCGAGAGCTCCTATAATTCACCCCTCCACTTT CASSFSVLWAESSYNSPLHF
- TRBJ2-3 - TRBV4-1 TGCGCCAGCAGCCAACCCACAGGGACAGATACGCAGTATTTT CASSQPTGTDTQYF
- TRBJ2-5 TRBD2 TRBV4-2 TGTGCCAGCAGCCGGACTAGCGGGGGTCAAGAGACCCAGTACTTC CASSRTSGGQETQYF
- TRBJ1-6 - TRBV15 TGTGCCACCAGCAGAGATACGGGGAGTAGATCACCCCTCCACTTT CATSRDTGSRSPLHF
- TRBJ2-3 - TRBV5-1 TGCGCCAGCAGGACTCAGCCAAGCACAGATACGCAGTATTTT CASRTQPSTDTQYF